A single sample gave rise to the 2 T cell receptor beta chains below, sequenced in a study of CD8 T cells in Susac syndrome (dated by TCRdb to between 2018 and 2021). The library was obtained by the immunoSEQ multiplex PCR assay. RNA was extracted using the RNeasy kit, and roughly 0.45 to 1 microgram was reverse transcribed with random hexamers. TCRdb passed the public sequencing reads through fastp at Q25 and MiXCR, retaining productive beta sequences. Each entry merges the rows of one CDR3 protein and shows their most common DNA and genes. Across this sample there are roughly 47,000 distinct CDR3 sequences, with around 93% seen only once. Less than 0.55% of the sample goes to the ten largest clones. The specimen was CD8+ T cells from PBMCs. The receptor source for this set is a human donor in good health.

The rearrangement links TRBV20-1 to TRBJ2-1; weak D call: TRBD2 (6 bases). Germline lookup yields CDR1 DFQATT and CDR2 SNEGSKA (reference sequence). V was cut by 8 bases and J by 3 bases, with 14 bases left in between. This CDR3 contains 13 residues. CDR3 in amino acids: CSIPGLHYNEQFF. CDR3 nucleotides: TGCAGTATTCCGGGACTGCACTACAATGAGCAGTTCTTC.

The chain recombines TRBV27 with TRBJ1-1; a weak D match, TRBD1 (6 bases). V was clipped by 1 base and J by 1 base, with 10 bases between them. The CDR3 length is 15 residues. From germline, CDR1 is MNHEY and CDR2 SMNVEV (reference sequence). The CDR3 reads CASSLWGAQNTEAFF. The CDR3 DNA reads TGTGCCAGCAGTTTATGGGGGGCGCAGAACACTGAAGCTTTCTTT.